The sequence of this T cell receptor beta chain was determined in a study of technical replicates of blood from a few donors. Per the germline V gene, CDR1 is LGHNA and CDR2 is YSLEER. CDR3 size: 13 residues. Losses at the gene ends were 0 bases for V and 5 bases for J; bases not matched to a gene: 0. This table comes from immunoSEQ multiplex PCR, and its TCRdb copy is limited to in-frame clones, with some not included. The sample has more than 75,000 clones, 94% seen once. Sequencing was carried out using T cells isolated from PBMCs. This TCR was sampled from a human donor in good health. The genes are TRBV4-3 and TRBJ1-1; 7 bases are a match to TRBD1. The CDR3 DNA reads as TGCGCCAGCAGCCAAGACAGGGGGACTGAAGCTTTCTTT. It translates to CASSQDRGTEAFF.